The present TCR beta chain was sequenced within a study of yellow fever vaccine responses in identical twins. Study observations and caveats: Reports say the vaccine T cell response in twins looked partly convergent and partly personalized.

TCRdb itself ran the RT-PCR reads through MiXCR, one entry per CDR3 protein. This sample has approximately 16,000 distinct CDR3 sequences, with about four fifths found just once. Concerning this clonotype: The antigen is not known.

CDR1 is SGHNT, CDR2 YENEEA, per germline. The CDR3 is 14 residues long. Trimming removed 2 bases at V and 7 bases at J, with 15 bases between. The chain carries TRBV11-3 and TRBJ2-7; a possible D gene is TRBD1 (5 bases). This specimen was T cells from blood (PBMCs), unsorted or a sorted subset (not recorded which), taken before or after yellow fever vaccination (not recorded which). The receptor comes from a woman between 18 and 29 years old who received the yellow fever vaccine. This CDR3 reads CASSLQGPLVEQYF. Here the CDR3 DNA reads TGTGCCAGCAGCTTACAGGGCCCCTTGGTAGAGCAGTACTTC.